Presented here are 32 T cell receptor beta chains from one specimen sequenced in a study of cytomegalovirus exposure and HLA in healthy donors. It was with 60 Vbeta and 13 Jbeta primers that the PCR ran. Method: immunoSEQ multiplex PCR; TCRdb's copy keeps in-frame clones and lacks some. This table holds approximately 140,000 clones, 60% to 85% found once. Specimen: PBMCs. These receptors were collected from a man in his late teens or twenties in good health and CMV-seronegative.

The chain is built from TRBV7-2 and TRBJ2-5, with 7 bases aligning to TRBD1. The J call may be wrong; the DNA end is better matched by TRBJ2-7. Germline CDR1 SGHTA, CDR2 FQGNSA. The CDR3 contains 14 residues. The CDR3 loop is CASSSGQISYEQYF. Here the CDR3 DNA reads TGTGCCAGCAGCTCGGGACAGATTTCCTACGAGCAGTACTTC.

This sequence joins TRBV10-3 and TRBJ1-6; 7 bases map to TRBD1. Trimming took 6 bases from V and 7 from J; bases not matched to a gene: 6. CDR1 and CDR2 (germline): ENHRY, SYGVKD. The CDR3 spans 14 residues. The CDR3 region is CAIRGDSKNSPLHF. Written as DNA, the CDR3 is TGTGCCATCAGGGGGGACAGTAAGAATTCACCCCTCCACTTT.

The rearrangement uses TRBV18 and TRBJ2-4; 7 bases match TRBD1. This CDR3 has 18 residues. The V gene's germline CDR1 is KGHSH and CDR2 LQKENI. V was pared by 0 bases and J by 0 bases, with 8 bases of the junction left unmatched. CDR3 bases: TGTGCCAGCTCACCACCCTGGGACAGAGCGTTAGCCAAAAACATTCAGTACTTC. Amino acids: CASSPPWDRALAKNIQYF.

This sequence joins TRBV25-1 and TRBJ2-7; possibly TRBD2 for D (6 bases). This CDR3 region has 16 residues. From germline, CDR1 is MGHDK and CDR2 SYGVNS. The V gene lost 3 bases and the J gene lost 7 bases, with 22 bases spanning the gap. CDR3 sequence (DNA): TGTGCCAGCAGTGACGCCCCCGGGACTCAGAACCCGGAGCAGTACTTC. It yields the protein CASSDAPGTQNPEQYF.

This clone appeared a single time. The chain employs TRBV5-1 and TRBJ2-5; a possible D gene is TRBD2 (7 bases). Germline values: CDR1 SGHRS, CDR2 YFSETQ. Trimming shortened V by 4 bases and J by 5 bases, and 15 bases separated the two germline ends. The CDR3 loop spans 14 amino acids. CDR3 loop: CASSKTGGGETQYF. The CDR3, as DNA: TGCGCCAGCAGCAAGACAGGCGGGGGCGAGACCCAGTACTTC.

In nucleotides, the CDR3 is TGTGCCAGTGTAACAGGGAGCTCCTACGAGCAGTACTTC. Residues: CASVTGSSYEQYF. The chain couples TRBV18 to TRBJ2-7; tentative D call: TRBD1 (6 bases). The CDR3 totals 13 residues. Trimming cost V 9 bases and J 0 bases, with 12 bases left between them. Germline V gives CDR1 KGHSH, CDR2 LQKENI.

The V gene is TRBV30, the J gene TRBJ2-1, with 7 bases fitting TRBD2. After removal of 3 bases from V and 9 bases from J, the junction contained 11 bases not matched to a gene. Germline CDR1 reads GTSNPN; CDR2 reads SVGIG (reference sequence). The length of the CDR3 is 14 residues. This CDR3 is CAWSLGLDRGEQFF. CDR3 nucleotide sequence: TGTGCCTGGAGCCTCGGACTAGATAGGGGTGAGCAGTTCTTC.

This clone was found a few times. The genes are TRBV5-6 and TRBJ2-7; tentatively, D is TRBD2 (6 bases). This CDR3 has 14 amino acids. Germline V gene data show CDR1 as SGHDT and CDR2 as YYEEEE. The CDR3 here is CAIYRGGLPYEQYF. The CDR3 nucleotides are TGTGCTATTTATAGAGGAGGGCTACCTTACGAGCAGTACTTC.

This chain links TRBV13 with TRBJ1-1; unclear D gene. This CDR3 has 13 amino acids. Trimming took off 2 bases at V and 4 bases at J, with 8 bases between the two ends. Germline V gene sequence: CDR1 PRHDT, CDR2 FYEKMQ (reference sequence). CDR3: CASSLLRSTEAFF. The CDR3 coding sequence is TGTGCCAGCAGCTTACTACGAAGCACTGAAGCTTTCTTT.

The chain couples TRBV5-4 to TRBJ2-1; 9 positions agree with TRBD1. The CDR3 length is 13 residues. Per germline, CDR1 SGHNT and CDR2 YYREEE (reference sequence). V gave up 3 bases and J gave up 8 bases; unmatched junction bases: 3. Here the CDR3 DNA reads TGTGCCAGCAGCTGGGACAGGGTCGATGAGCAGTTCTTC. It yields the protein CASSWDRVDEQFF.

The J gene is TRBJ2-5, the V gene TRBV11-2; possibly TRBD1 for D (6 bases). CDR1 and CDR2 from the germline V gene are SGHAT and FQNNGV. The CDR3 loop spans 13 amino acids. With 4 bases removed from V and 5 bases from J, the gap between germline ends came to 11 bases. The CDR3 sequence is CASSSTGTETQYF. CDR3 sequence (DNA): TGTGCCAGCAGCTCAACAGGGACCGAGACCCAGTACTTC.

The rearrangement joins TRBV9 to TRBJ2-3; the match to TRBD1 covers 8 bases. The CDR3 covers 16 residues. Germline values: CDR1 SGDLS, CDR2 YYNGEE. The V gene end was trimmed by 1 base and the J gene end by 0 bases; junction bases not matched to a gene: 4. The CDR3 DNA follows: TGTGCCAGCAGCGTAAGTGGGACAGGAAGCACAGATACGCAGTATTTT. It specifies CASSVSGTGSTDTQYF.

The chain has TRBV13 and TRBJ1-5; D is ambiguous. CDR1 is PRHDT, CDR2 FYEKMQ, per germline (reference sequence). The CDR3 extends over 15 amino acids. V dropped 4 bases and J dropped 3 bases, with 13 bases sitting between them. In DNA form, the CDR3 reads TGTGCCAGCAGCTCCAGGCGGGAGGCCAATCAGCCCCAGCATTTT. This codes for CASSSRREANQPQHF. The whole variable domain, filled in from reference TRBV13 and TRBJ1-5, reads AAGVIQSPRHLIKEKRETATLKCYPIPRHDTVYWYQQGPGQDPQFLISFYEKMQSDKGSIPDRFSAQQFSDYHSELNMSSLELGDSALYFCASSSRREANQPQHFGDGTRLSIL.

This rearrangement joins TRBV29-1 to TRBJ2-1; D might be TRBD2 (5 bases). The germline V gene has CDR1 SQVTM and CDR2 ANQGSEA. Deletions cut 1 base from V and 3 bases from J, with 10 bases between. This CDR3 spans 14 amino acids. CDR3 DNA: TGCAGCGTTGAAGCCGGGGTTAGCTACAATGAGCAGTTCTTC. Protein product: CSVEAGVSYNEQFF.

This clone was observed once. CDR3 region: CASSLGADQETQYF. The CDR3 region has the DNA TGTGCCAGCAGCTTGGGGGCAGACCAAGAGACCCAGTACTTC. The chain uses TRBV5-4 and TRBJ2-5; D unclear. CDR1 and CDR2 (germline): SGHNT, YYREEE (reference sequence). This CDR3 has 14 residues. The V end was cut by 0 bases, the J end by 0 bases, with 6 bases between.

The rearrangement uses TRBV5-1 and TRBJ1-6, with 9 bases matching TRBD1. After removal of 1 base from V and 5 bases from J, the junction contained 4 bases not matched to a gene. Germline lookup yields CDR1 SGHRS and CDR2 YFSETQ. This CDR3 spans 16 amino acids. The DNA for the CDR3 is TGCGCCAGCAGCTTGTTCGGGACAGGGAATAATTCACCCCTCCACTTT. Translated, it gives CASSLFGTGNNSPLHF.

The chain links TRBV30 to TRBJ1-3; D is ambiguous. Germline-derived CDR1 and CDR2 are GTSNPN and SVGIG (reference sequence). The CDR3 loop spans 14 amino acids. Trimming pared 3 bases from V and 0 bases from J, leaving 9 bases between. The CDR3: CAWRTDRSGNTIYF. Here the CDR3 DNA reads TGTGCCTGGAGAACAGACCGCTCTGGAAACACCATATATTTT.

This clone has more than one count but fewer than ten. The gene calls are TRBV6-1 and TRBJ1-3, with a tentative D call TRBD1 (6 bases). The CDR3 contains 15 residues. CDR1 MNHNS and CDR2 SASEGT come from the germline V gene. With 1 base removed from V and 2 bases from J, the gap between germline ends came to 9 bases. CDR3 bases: TGTGCCAGCAGTGAAGGAGAGGGGGCTGGAAACACCATATATTTT. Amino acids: CASSEGEGAGNTIYF.

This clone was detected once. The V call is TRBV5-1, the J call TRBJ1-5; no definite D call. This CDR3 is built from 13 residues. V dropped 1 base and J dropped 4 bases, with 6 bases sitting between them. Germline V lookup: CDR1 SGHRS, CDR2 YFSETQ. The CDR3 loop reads CASSLFPNQPQHF. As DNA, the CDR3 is TGCGCCAGCAGCTTGTTCCCAAATCAGCCCCAGCATTTT.

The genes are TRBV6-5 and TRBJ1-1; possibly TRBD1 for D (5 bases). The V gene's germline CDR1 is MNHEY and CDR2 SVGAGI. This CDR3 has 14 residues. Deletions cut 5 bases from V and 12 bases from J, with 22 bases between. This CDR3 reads CASSDQDTRGGTFF. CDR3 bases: TGTGCCAGCAGTGATCAAGACACACGGGGCGGGACTTTCTTT.

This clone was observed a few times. The DNA of the CDR3 is TGTGCCAGCGTACAAGGGGCCACTGAAGCTTTCTTT. Encoded protein: CASVQGATEAFF. V and J are TRBV6-6 and TRBJ1-1; possibly TRBD1 for D (5 bases). The CDR3 runs 12 residues. The germline CDR1 and CDR2 sequences are MNHNY and SVGAGI (reference sequence). V lost 8 bases, J lost 4 bases, and 11 bases lay in between.

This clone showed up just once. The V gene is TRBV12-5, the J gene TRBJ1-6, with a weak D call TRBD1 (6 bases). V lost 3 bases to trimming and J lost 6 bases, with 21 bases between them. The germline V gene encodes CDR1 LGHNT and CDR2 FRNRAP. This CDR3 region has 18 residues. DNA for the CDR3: TGTGCTAGTGGTTTCCCGAGGGGGAAAGGCGAAAGTAATTCACCCCTCCACTTT. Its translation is CASGFPRGKGESNSPLHF.

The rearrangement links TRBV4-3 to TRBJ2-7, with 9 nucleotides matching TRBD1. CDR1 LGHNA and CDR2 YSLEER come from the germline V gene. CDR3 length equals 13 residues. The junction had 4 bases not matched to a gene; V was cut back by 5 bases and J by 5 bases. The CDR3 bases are TGCGCCAGCAGCGTGGGACAGGGCGACGAGCAGTACTTC. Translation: CASSVGQGDEQYF.

The CDR3, as DNA: TGTGCCAGCAGCGCTAATGTTGGGCAGGGGATACTATCGGAGGGCTACACCTTC. Translating gives CASSANVGQGILSEGYTF. The V call is TRBV7-9, the J call TRBJ1-2; D possibly corresponds to TRBD1 (6 bases). This CDR3 region has 18 residues. Trimming shortened V by 5 bases and J by 8 bases, and 30 bases separated the two germline ends. Germline V gene data show CDR1 as SEHNR and CDR2 as FQNEAQ (reference sequence). Together with reference TRBV7-9 and TRBJ1-2, the CDR3 gives the full variable domain: DTGVSQNPRHKITKRGQNVTFRCDPISEHNRLYWYRQTLGQGPEFLTYFQNEAQLEKSRLLSDRFSAERPKGSFSTLEIQRTEQGDSAMYLCASSANVGQGILSEGYTFGSGTRLTVV.

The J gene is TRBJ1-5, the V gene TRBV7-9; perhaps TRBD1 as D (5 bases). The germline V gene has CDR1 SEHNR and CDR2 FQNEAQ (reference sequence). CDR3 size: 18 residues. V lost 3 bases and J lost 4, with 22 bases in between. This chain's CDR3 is CASSFLDGQLFSNQPQHF. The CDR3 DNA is TGTGCCAGCAGCTTTTTGGACGGACAACTATTTAGTAATCAGCCCCAGCATTTT.

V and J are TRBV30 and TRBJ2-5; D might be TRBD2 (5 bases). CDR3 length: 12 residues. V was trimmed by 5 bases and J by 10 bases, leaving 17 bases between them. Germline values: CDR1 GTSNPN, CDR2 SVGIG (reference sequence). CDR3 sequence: CAWGSRGTLQYF. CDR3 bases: TGTGCCTGGGGGTCTCGGGGAACACTCCAGTACTTC.

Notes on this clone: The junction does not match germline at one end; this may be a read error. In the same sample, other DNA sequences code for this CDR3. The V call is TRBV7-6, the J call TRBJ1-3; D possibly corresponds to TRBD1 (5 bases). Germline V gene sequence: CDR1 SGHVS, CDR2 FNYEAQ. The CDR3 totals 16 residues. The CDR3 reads CASSFGVDSAGNTIYF. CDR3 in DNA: TGTGCCAGCAGCTTTGGCGTCGACAGTGCTGGGAACACCATATATTTT.

In DNA form, the CDR3 reads TGTGCCAGCAGCCAGGGTAGGGGTAACTATGGCTACACCTTC. Protein: CASSQGRGNYGYTF. V usage is TRBV13 and J usage is TRBJ1-2; tentative D call: TRBD1 (5 bases). Germline CDR1 reads PRHDT; CDR2 reads FYEKMQ (reference sequence). The CDR3 consists of 14 residues. With 5 bases removed from V and 1 base from J, the gap between germline ends came to 11 bases.

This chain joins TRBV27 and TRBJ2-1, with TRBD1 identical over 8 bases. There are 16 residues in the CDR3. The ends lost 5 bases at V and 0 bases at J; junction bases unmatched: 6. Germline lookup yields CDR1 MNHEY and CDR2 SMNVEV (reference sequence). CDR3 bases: TGTGCCAGCAGTCCTGGGACAGGCAGCTCCTACAATGAGCAGTTCTTC. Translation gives CASSPGTGSSYNEQFF.

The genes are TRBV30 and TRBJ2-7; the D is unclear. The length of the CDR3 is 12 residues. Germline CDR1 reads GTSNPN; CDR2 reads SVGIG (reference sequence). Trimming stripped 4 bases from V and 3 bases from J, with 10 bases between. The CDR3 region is CAWTTVGYEQYF. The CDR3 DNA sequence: TGTGCCTGGACCACAGTCGGCTACGAGCAGTACTTC.

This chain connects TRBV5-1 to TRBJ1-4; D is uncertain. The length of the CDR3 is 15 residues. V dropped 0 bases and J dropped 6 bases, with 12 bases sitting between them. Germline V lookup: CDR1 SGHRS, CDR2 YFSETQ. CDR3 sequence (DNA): TGCGCCAGCAGCTTGGTGGGTGTGGGAGATGAAAAACTGTTTTTT. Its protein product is CASSLVGVGDEKLFF.

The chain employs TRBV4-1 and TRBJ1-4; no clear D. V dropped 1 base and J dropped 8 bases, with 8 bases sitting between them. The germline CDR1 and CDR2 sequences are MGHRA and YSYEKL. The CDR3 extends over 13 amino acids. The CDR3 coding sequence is TGCGCCAGCAGCCAAGGAACGGAGGAAAAACTGTTTTTT. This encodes CASSQGTEEKLFF.